These 30 T cell receptor beta chains originate from one sample sequenced in a study of blood T cell repertoires in COVID-19. Measured with immunoSEQ multiplex PCR; TCRdb has only the in-frame clones, and not every one. Among nearly 25,000 clones, approximately 78% were seen once, and the ten largest hold almost 2.5%. Source material: peripheral blood. The receptors here all came from a woman between 70 and 85 years old with COVID-19, enrolled during active disease.

On this clone itself: The junction departs from the called germline gene at one end, perhaps through a read error. The rearrangement uses TRBV3-1 (or the pseudogene TRBV3-2) and TRBJ2-1, with 12 positions matching TRBD2. In germline, CDR1 is LGHDT, CDR2 YNNKEL (reference sequence). The CDR3 sequence is 19 residues long. Written as DNA, the CDR3 is TGTGCCAGCAGCCAACGTTTGGCTAGCGGGAGGGCCAGGTACAATAAGCAGTTCTTC. Its protein is CASSQRLASGRARYNKQFF.

V and J are TRBV10-3 and TRBJ1-2; tentative D call: TRBD1 (5 bases). The CDR3 spans 15 residues. V was cut by 6 bases and J by 5 bases, with 19 bases left in between. Germline V gene data show CDR1 as ENHRY and CDR2 as SYGVKD. The CDR3 reads CAISLDPMGGYGYTF. For the CDR3, the DNA is TGTGCCATCAGCCTTGACCCGATGGGGGGTTATGGCTACACCTTC.

V usage is TRBV6-5 and J usage is TRBJ2-7, with 7 bases identical to TRBD2. Trimming took 6 bases from V and 3 from J; bases not matched to a gene: 5. CDR1 MNHEY and CDR2 SVGAGI come from the germline V gene. CDR3 length: 13 amino acids. The CDR3 nucleotides read TGTGCCAGCAGCCCCGTAGCGGGCTACGAGCAGTACGTC. It codes for CASSPVAGYEQYV.

This clone occurred a few times. The V gene is TRBV7-8, the J gene TRBJ2-5, with D possibly matching TRBD2 (5 bases). The CDR3 covers 16 residues. The germline gives CDR1 SGHVS, CDR2 FQNEAQ. V shed 6 bases and J shed 2 bases, with 19 bases lying between them. This chain's CDR3 is CASRTTGPREQETQYF. Written as DNA, the CDR3 is TGTGCCAGCAGGACTACCGGGCCAAGGGAGCAAGAGACCCAGTACTTC.

V is TRBV6-2 or TRBV6-3 and J is TRBJ1-1; D is unclear. Germline CDR1 and CDR2: MNHEY and SVGEGT. V was clipped by 6 bases and J by 11 bases, with 13 bases between them. The CDR3 is made up of 11 amino acids. The CDR3 region is CASSEAAWAFF. The CDR3, as DNA: TGTGCCAGCAGCGAGGCAGCCTGGGCTTTCTTT.

This clone appeared once. V usage is TRBV5-6 and J usage is TRBJ2-1; TRBD2 matches at 13 bases. The germline CDR1 and CDR2 sequences are SGHDT and YYEEEE. CDR3 length: 16 amino acids. The ends lost 6 bases at V and 8 bases at J; junction bases unmatched: 11. The CDR3 DNA reads TGTGCCAGCACCCCACTAGCGGGGGGGGCATTGGATGAGCAGTTCTTC. Protein product: CASTPLAGGALDEQFF.

This chain uses TRBV7-2 with TRBJ2-7, with 8 bases identical to TRBD2. The trim removed 5 bases at V and 3 bases at J, leaving 6 bases unmatched. This CDR3 spans 14 amino acids. The germline V gene has CDR1 SGHTA and CDR2 FQGNSA. CDR3 sequence reads: CASSTGLGFYEQYF. Written as DNA, the CDR3 is TGTGCCAGCAGCACGGGACTAGGCTTCTACGAGCAGTACTTC.

The rearrangement uses TRBV20-1 and TRBJ1-5, with no clear D. V was pared by 3 bases and J by 3 bases, with 15 bases between. Germline V gene lookup returns CDR1 DFQATT and CDR2 SNEGSKA (reference sequence). The CDR3 sequence is 15 residues long. For the CDR3, the DNA is TGCAGTGCTAGTCCTCGGTCCGGGTTCAATCAGCCCCAGCATTTT. As protein: CSASPRSGFNQPQHF.

The chain employs TRBV10-3 and TRBJ2-1; D not certain. The CDR3 runs 12 residues. Germline values: CDR1 ENHRY, CDR2 SYGVKD. The ends were cut back, 3 bases at V and 9 bases at J, with 9 bases in the middle. CDR3 loop: CAISDLGLEQFF. For the CDR3, the DNA is TGTGCCATCAGTGACCTTGGGCTTGAGCAGTTCTTC.

This rearrangement joins TRBV6-5 to TRBJ2-5; no firm D call. The V and J ends lost 6 bases and 4 bases respectively, with 18 bases between them. CDR1 is MNHEY, CDR2 SVGAGI, per germline. The CDR3 covers 15 residues. CDR3 amino acids: CASRGGRPLSETQYF. CDR3 sequence (DNA): TGTGCCAGCAGAGGTGGGCGCCCCCTATCAGAGACCCAGTACTTC.

The V call is TRBV2, the J call TRBJ2-1; D is possibly TRBD2 (5 bases). The CDR3 sequence is 13 residues long. Germline-derived CDR1 and CDR2 are SNHLY and FYNNEI. V shed 8 bases and J shed 6 bases, with 14 bases lying between them. This CDR3 reads CASHSGRGNEQFF. The CDR3 coding sequence is TGTGCCAGCCACTCCGGCCGGGGCAATGAGCAGTTCTTC.

The genes are TRBV6-2 or TRBV6-3 and TRBJ1-5; D is perhaps TRBD1 (6 bases). Trimming took off 5 bases at V and 4 bases at J, with 9 bases between the two ends. CDR1 and CDR2 (germline): MNHEY, SVGEGT. This CDR3 comprises 13 residues. CDR3 nucleotide sequence: TGTGCCAGCAGTGGGACATCAAATCAGCCCCAGCATTTT. It encodes CASSGTSNQPQHF.

The chain is built from TRBV6-6 and TRBJ2-2; 9 nucleotides align to TRBD1. The CDR3 is 16 amino acids. V was pared by 2 bases and J by 3 bases, with 4 bases of the junction left unmatched. CDR1 is MNHNY and CDR2 is SVGAGI in the germline V gene (reference sequence). The CDR3 DNA reads as TGTGCCAGCAGTTACCCGGGGACAGGGTACACCGGGGAGCTGTTTTTT. It specifies CASSYPGTGYTGELFF.

This clone was seen a single time. Here the CDR3 DNA reads TGTGCCAGCAGCCGGGACAGTGGTTTACAGTCTGAAGCTTTCTTT. This sequence encodes CASSRDSGLQSEAFF. The chain recombines TRBV7-9 with TRBJ1-1; 7 bases are a match to TRBD1. The CDR3 sequence is 15 residues long. Germline V gene sequence: CDR1 SEHNR, CDR2 FQNEAQ (reference sequence). V gave up 5 bases and J gave up 6 bases; unmatched junction bases: 12.

On this clone: This may come from a read error, since a much larger clone is one base off. The same CDR3 also results from other DNA sequences found in this sample. The chain recombines TRBV7-8 with TRBJ1-5; D not resolved. This CDR3 is built from 15 residues. Germline values: CDR1 SGHVS, CDR2 FQNEAQ. The CDR3 region has the DNA TGTGCTAGCAGCTTAGCGAACGGCGGGGATCAGCCCCAGCATTTT. Translating gives CASSLANGGDQPQHF.

This chain joins TRBV6-5 and TRBJ1-6; D not certain. The V end was cut by 1 base, the J end by 0 bases, with 7 bases between. The germline CDR1 and CDR2 sequences are MNHEY and SVGAGI. This CDR3 contains 16 residues. The CDR3 sequence is CASSYFGSSYNSPLHF. CDR3 bases: TGTGCCAGCAGTTACTTCGGGAGCTCCTATAATTCACCCCTCCACTTT.

The DNA of the CDR3 is TGTGCCAGTCGCAACCCTTGGAGGGGAAGGACTGAAGCTTTCTTT. It encodes CASRNPWRGRTEAFF. V usage is TRBV19 and J usage is TRBJ1-1; a possible D gene is TRBD1 (5 bases). The CDR3 loop spans 15 amino acids. Trimming cost V 8 bases and J 5 bases, with 21 bases left between them. In germline, CDR1 is LNHDA, CDR2 SQIVND (reference sequence).

This rearrangement joins TRBV2 to TRBJ1-5; 9 positions match TRBD1. CDR1 and CDR2 from the germline V gene are SNHLY and FYNNEI. The CDR3 spans 14 residues. Trimming at V came to 4 bases and at J to 4 bases, leaving 2 bases not matched to a gene. The CDR3 region has the DNA TGTGCCAGCAGTGTACAGGGGGCGAATCAGCCCCAGCATTTT. As protein: CASSVQGANQPQHF.

This clone showed up just a few times. The chain couples TRBV4-2 to TRBJ1-1, with a tentative D call TRBD1 (5 bases). This CDR3 spans 15 amino acids. Germline loops: CDR1 LGHNA, CDR2 YNFKEQ. V was shortened by 3 bases and J by 5 bases, with 16 bases between the two germline ends. The CDR3 loop reads CASSHVSEGATEAFF. In DNA, the CDR3 is TGTGCCAGCAGCCACGTCTCCGAAGGGGCAACTGAAGCTTTCTTT.

The genes are TRBV2 and TRBJ1-1, with TRBD1 as a possible D gene (5 bases). The CDR3 runs to 15 residues. Germline lookup yields CDR1 SNHLY and CDR2 FYNNEI. V lost 5 bases to trimming and J lost 0 bases, with 13 bases between them. As DNA, the CDR3 is TGTGCCAGCAGTAGAGACAGAATCATGAACACTGAAGCTTTCTTT. It encodes CASSRDRIMNTEAFF.

This clone was seen once. This chain links TRBV7-3 with TRBJ2-1; 10 bases map to TRBD2. Germline V CDR1 and CDR2: SGHTA, FQGTGA. With V trimmed by 1 base and J by 4 bases, 1 base remained unmatched. The CDR3 runs 15 residues. DNA of the CDR3: TGTGCCAGCAGCTTAAAACTAGCGGGATACAATGAGCAGTTCTTC. It is translated as CASSLKLAGYNEQFF. Full variable domain (missing parts from reference TRBV7-3 and TRBJ2-1): GAGVSQTPSNKVTEKGKYVELRCDPISGHTALYWYRQSLGQGPEFLIYFQGTGAADDSGLPNDRFFAVRPEGSVSTLKIQRTERGDSAVYLCASSLKLAGYNEQFFGPGTRLTVL.

The chain employs TRBV6-6 and TRBJ2-3; TRBD2 aligns across 12 bases. The CDR3 loop spans 15 amino acids. Looked up from germline, CDR1 is MNHNY and CDR2 is SVGAGI (reference sequence). The V segment lost 4 bases and the J segment 5 bases; nucleotides outside the gene matches: 4. The CDR3 region has the DNA TGTGCCAGCAGTTCTAGCGGGGGGGAAGAAGATACGCAGTATTTT. This translates into CASSSSGGEEDTQYF.

This clone has just one count. The chain carries TRBV10-3 and TRBJ1-5; 7 positions match TRBD1. This CDR3 region has 15 residues. Unmatched junction bases numbered 6, after V lost 0 bases and J lost 7 bases. Germline loops: CDR1 ENHRY, CDR2 SYGVKD. CDR3: CAISESGQGGQPQHF. The CDR3 DNA follows: TGTGCCATCAGTGAGTCGGGCCAGGGGGGCCAGCCCCAGCATTTT.

This chain joins TRBV7-2 and TRBJ2-1, with TRBD2 matching 10 bases. The CDR3 loop spans 17 amino acids. Losses at the gene ends were 1 base for V and 4 bases for J; bases not matched to a gene: 7. CDR1 is SGHTA and CDR2 is FQGNSA in the germline V gene. Here the CDR3 reads CASSLDPSGRRYNEQFF. As DNA, the CDR3 is TGTGCCAGCAGCTTAGACCCTAGCGGGAGAAGGTACAATGAGCAGTTCTTC.

The chain recombines TRBV19 with TRBJ1-2; D is undetermined. Trimming left V 1 base short and J 3 bases short, with 9 bases between. The CDR3 sequence is 14 residues long. Germline V gene sequence: CDR1 LNHDA, CDR2 SQIVND (reference sequence). This CDR3 reads CASSIVITDYGYTF. The CDR3 DNA is TGTGCCAGTAGTATAGTTATCACGGACTATGGCTACACCTTC.

The rearrangement links TRBV7-2 to TRBJ2-1; the D gene is possibly TRBD2 (5 bases). The CDR3 is made up of 15 amino acids. The germline V gene has CDR1 SGHTA and CDR2 FQGNSA. Trimming stripped 5 bases from V and 2 bases from J, with 13 bases between. DNA for the CDR3: TGTGCCAGCAGCGCCTCGTGGGGAGCCTACAATGAGCAGTTCTTC. Translated, it gives CASSASWGAYNEQFF.

The J gene is TRBJ1-2, the V gene TRBV7-3, with 9 bases identical to TRBD1. CDR1 is SGHTA and CDR2 is FQGTGA in the germline V gene. Unmatched junction bases numbered 5, after V lost 5 bases and J lost 7 bases. The CDR3 runs 13 residues. CDR3 region: CASSPQGALGYTF. The CDR3 DNA follows: TGTGCCAGCAGCCCACAGGGGGCCCTTGGCTACACCTTC.

This chain connects TRBV19 to TRBJ1-5; D not certain. V lost 5 bases and J lost 2, with 7 bases in between. This CDR3 is 13 amino acids long. Germline V gives CDR1 LNHDA, CDR2 SQIVND (reference sequence). The CDR3 sequence is CASSEQGNQPQHF. The CDR3, as DNA: TGTGCCAGTAGTGAGCAGGGCAATCAGCCCCAGCATTTT.

The gene calls are TRBV5-4 and TRBJ1-1; D unclear. The CDR3 length is 14 residues. The V gene's germline CDR1 is SGHNT and CDR2 YYREEE (reference sequence). The germline V and J ends were trimmed by 2 bases and 1 base, with 9 bases remaining between them. CDR3 nucleotide sequence: TGTGCCAGCAGCTTCAGACGGGAGAACACTGAAGCTTTCTTT. Its translation: CASSFRRENTEAFF. Based on the CDR3 plus reference TRBV5-4 and TRBJ1-1, the full variable domain is ETGVTQSPTHLIKTRGQQVTLRCSSQSGHNTVSWYQQALGQGPQFIFQYYREEENGRGNFPPRFSGLQFPNYSSELNVNALELDDSALYLCASSFRRENTEAFFGQGTRLTVV.

J is TRBJ1-1 and V is TRBV2, with TRBD1 identical over 7 bases. The J segment lost 0 bases and the V segment lost 6 bases, leaving 1 base of the junction unmatched. In germline, CDR1 is SNHLY, CDR2 FYNNEI. The CDR3 is 13 amino acids. The CDR3 coding sequence is TGTGCCAGCAGGACAGGGATGAACACTGAAGCTTTCTTT. Its protein is CASRTGMNTEAFF. The complete variable domain, with remaining parts taken from reference TRBV2 and TRBJ1-1, reads EPEVTQTPSHQVTQMGQEVILRCVPISNHLYFYWYRQILGQKVEFLVSFYNNEISEKSEIFDDQFSVERPDGSNFTLKIRSTKLEDSAMYFCASRTGMNTEAFFGQGTRLTVV.